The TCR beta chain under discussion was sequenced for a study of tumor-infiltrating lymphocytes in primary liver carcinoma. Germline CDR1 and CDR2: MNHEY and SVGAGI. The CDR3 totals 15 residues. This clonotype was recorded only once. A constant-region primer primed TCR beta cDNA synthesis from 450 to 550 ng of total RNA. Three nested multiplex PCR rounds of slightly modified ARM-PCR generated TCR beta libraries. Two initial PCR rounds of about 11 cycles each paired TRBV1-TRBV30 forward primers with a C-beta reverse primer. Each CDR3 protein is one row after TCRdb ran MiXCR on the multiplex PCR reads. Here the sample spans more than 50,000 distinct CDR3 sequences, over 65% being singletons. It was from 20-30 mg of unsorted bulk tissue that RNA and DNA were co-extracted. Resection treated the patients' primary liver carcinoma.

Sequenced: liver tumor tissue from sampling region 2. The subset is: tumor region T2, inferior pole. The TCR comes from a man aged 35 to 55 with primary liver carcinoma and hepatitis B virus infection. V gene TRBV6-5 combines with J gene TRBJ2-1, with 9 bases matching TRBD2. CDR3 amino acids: CVNSYLAGGGNEQFF. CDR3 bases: TGTGTCAACAGTTACTTGGCGGGAGGGGGGAATGAGCAGTTCTTC.